Listed below are T cell receptor beta chains from one sample, sequenced in a study of regulatory T cells in long-lasting Graves disease. TCRdb recomputed calls from the multiplex PCR reads with MiXCR, one row per CDR3 protein. The sample has about 430,000 distinct CDR3 sequences; roughly 15% are singletons. The same sample was also studied in work on T cells in Graves' hyperthyroidism and ophthalmopathy.

Sequenced here: peripheral blood mononuclear cells (PBMCs), sampled at new diagnosis, from a patient treated with antithyroid drugs. These receptor sequences come from a woman aged 40 to 50 with Graves disease. Both conserved end residues are part of each CDR3. Fields, in order: J gene, clone size, V gene, D gene, CDR3 protein, CDR3 DNA. The D gene is left open where the match is weak. A row's size may be missing; if present it is once, few, many or a size class.

>TRBJ1-1|few|TRBV18|NA
CASSPRGALIMNTEAFF
TGTGCCAGCTCACCAAGGGGAGCCCTAATCATGAACACTGAAGCTTTCTTT
>TRBJ2-7|many|TRBV19|NA
CASSVVGGADEQYF
TGTGCCAGTAGTGTAGTCGGGGGCGCGGACGAGCAGTACTTC
>TRBJ2-7|many|TRBV11-2|NA
CASSLGPGTVYYEQYF
TGTGCCAGCAGCTTAGGTCCCGGGACCGTATACTACGAGCAGTACTTC
>TRBJ2-2|many|TRBV2|TRBD2
CASRPDRGGLAGVFTGELFF
TGTGCCAGCAGACCTGACAGGGGCGGACTAGCGGGAGTCTTCACCGGGGAGCTGTTTTTT
>TRBJ2-7|NA|TRBV7-8|NA
CASRSGVGAREQYF
TGTGCCAGCAGATCTGGGGTTGGGGCACGGGAGCAGTACTTC
>TRBJ2-3|many|TRBV11-2|TRBD2
CASSEYESLAGDHDTQYF
TGTGCCAGCAGCGAATACGAATCGCTAGCGGGAGACCACGATACGCAGTATTTT
>TRBJ2-6|many|TRBV28|NA
CASSQAMFGANVLTF
TGTGCCAGCAGCCAGGCCATGTTTGGGGCCAACGTCCTGACTTTC
>TRBJ1-3|NA|TRBV6-5|TRBD1
CASSYSDRGSGNTIYF
TGTGCCAGCAGTTACTCGGACAGGGGCTCTGGAAACACCATATATTTT
>TRBJ1-2|many|TRBV12-3/TRBV12-4|NA
CASSLSSGGNYGYTF
TGTGCCAGCAGTTTAAGTTCTGGGGGCAACTATGGCTACACCTTC
>TRBJ2-2|many|TRBV11-3|NA
CASSLGWGSGELFF
TGTGCCAGCAGCTTAGGGTGGGGGTCCGGGGAGCTGTTTTTT
>TRBJ2-7|many|TRBV13|TRBD2
CASSFFLAGVYEQYF
TGTGCCAGCAGCTTTTTCCTAGCGGGAGTCTACGAGCAGTACTTC
>TRBJ2-5|few|TRBV4-1|NA
CASSQGHSQETQYF
TGCGCCAGCAGCCAAGGCCACAGCCAAGAGACCCAGTACTTC
>TRBJ2-4|few|TRBV6-2/TRBV6-3|NA
CASSTIQGAKNIQYF
TGTGCCAGCAGTACAATACAGGGCGCCAAAAACATTCAGTACTTC
>TRBJ2-1|many|TRBV5-1|TRBD1
CASSMFEAGGNEQFF
TGCGCCAGCAGCATGTTCGAAGCAGGGGGCAATGAGCAGTTCTTC
>TRBJ2-1|many|TRBV11-3|NA
CASSSRDDSYNEQFF
TGTGCCAGCAGCTCCCGGGACGACTCCTACAATGAGCAGTTCTTC
>TRBJ2-1|few|TRBV7-3|NA
CASSLDREVNEQFF
TGTGCCAGCAGCCTAGACAGGGAGGTCAATGAGCAGTTCTTC
>TRBJ1-4|NA|TRBV2|NA
CASRPGQATNEKLFF
TGTGCCAGCAGGCCGGGTCAAGCAACTAATGAAAAACTGTTTTTT
>TRBJ2-4|few|TRBV10-2|NA
CASSERRASGKNIQYF
TGCGCCAGCAGTGAGCGCAGGGCTTCTGGCAAAAACATTCAGTACTTC
>TRBJ1-5|NA|TRBV3-1|NA
CASIDNGGGGNQPQHF
TGTGCCAGCATCGATAATGGCGGGGGCGGCAATCAGCCCCAGCATTTT
>TRBJ2-3|many|TRBV12-3/TRBV12-4|TRBD2
CASSRTSGATDTQYF
TGTGCCAGCAGTCGAACTAGCGGGGCCACAGATACGCAGTATTTT
>TRBJ1-5|NA|TRBV5-1|NA
CASSLAGSEPQHF
TGCGCCAGCAGCTTGGCGGGTTCTGAGCCCCAGCATTTT
>TRBJ1-2|many|TRBV5-1|TRBD1
CASSSQWGQGYGYTF
TGCGCCAGCAGCTCGCAATGGGGACAGGGTTATGGCTACACCTTC
>TRBJ1-2|NA|TRBV7-2|NA
CASSQEQGFNGYTF
TGCGCCAGCAGCCAAGAGCAGGGTTTTAATGGCTACACCTTC
>TRBJ1-5|many|TRBV6-2/TRBV6-3|NA
CASSDSRGYSNQPQHF
TGTGCCAGCAGTGATTCGAGGGGCTATAGCAATCAGCCCCAGCATTTT
>TRBJ2-1|few|TRBV9|TRBD2
CASSGTGTNYNEQFF
TGTGCCAGCAGCGGAACCGGGACTAACTACAATGAGCAGTTCTTC
>TRBJ2-1|few|TRBV9|TRBD1
CASSVGTGGSYNEQFF
TGTGCCAGCAGCGTAGGGACAGGGGGGTCCTACAATGAGCAGTTCTTC
>TRBJ2-5|NA|TRBV18|NA
CASSPLVQTQETQYF
TGTGCCAGCTCACCCCTGGTACAGACCCAAGAGACCCAGTACTTC
>TRBJ2-1|many|TRBV11-2|NA
CASSLALPSYNEQFF
TGTGCCAGCAGCTTAGCGTTGCCCTCCTACAATGAGCAGTTCTTC
>TRBJ2-7|many|TRBV12-3/TRBV12-4|TRBD2
CASSFGPGGGYEQYF
TGTGCCAGCAGTTTCGGGCCGGGGGGAGGCTACGAGCAGTACTTC